Listed here is a single T cell receptor beta chain. Its antigen is as yet unknown. This sample stems from a study of cytomegalovirus exposure and HLA in healthy donors. Background on the study: Within the Caucasian-associated ancestry cluster were about 81% of the approximately 400 genotyped donors. Study-wide points: In a later analysis, donors in an Asian-associated ancestry cluster reportedly had fewer N-insertions in productive TCRs than the cohort mean. Most TCR beta V segments were productive about 87% or about 30% of the time in an earlier analysis. By HLA locus, TCR association rates varied in a later analysis, with DRB1 showing the most and HLA-C the fewest.

The germline CDR1 and CDR2 sequences are SGHTA and FQGNSA. CDR3 length: 15 amino acids. V was pared by 3 bases and J by 2 bases, with 14 bases between. It was with 60 Vbeta and 13 Jbeta primers that the PCR ran. The repertoire was sequenced with immunoSEQ multiplex PCR; TCRdb's copy has only in-frame clones and lacks some. The sample has 150,000 to 180,000 clones, approximately 80% seen once. The sequence derives from a young man in good health and CMV-seropositive. The V gene is TRBV7-2, the J gene TRBJ2-7; the D gene is possibly TRBD2 (6 bases). What was sequenced was PBMCs. The CDR3 nucleotides read TGTGCCAGCAGCTTTCAGGCGGGATCAACCTACGAGCAGTACTTC. Translation: CASSFQAGSTYEQYF.